The 9 T cell receptor beta chains below come from one sample, sequenced in a study of graft-versus-host responses after intestinal transplantation. Here immunoSEQ multiplex PCR was the method, and the copy in TCRdb shows in-frame clones only, minus some. Among some 9,800 clones listed, more than 75% were seen once. The sample consisted of PBMCs, taken approximately 47 days after intestinal transplant. These receptors were collected from a human patient who received an intestinal transplant, so some T cells may come from the graft donor.

The gene calls are TRBV5-4 and TRBJ2-7; D perhaps matches TRBD2 (5 bases). The CDR3 length is 16 residues. V was clipped by 5 bases and J by 2 bases, with 20 bases between them. Germline V lookup: CDR1 SGHNT, CDR2 YYREEE (reference sequence). This CDR3 reads CASSQPLGGGTYEQYF. CDR3 coding DNA: TGTGCCAGCAGTCAACCCCTTGGTGGAGGCACCTACGAGCAGTACTTC.

The chain uses TRBV30 and TRBJ1-5, with TRBD1 identical over 7 bases. V lost 3 bases, J lost 2 bases, and 10 bases stayed unmatched. This CDR3 has 16 residues. Germline lookup yields CDR1 GTSNPN and CDR2 SVGIG (reference sequence). Written as DNA, the CDR3 is TGTGCCTGGAGGGAATCACAGGGGTATGGCAATCAGCCCCAGCATTTT. It is translated as CAWRESQGYGNQPQHF.

The chain joins TRBV29-1 to TRBJ2-1; 14 nucleotides align to TRBD2. The CDR3 is 14 amino acids. Germline CDR1 and CDR2: SQVTM and ANQGSEA. With V trimmed by 7 bases and J by 5 bases, 4 bases remained unmatched. The CDR3 nucleotides are TGCAGCGCCCTGGGACTAGCGGGAGACAATGAGCAGTTCTTC. This gives the protein CSALGLAGDNEQFF.

V is TRBV11-2 and J is TRBJ2-1; D may be TRBD1 or TRBD2 (5 bases each). V was clipped by 4 bases and J by 6 bases, with 22 bases between them. The CDR3 spans 17 residues. Germline V gene sequence: CDR1 SGHAT, CDR2 FQNNGV. CDR3 in amino acids: CASSSGSGRVVSNEQFF. The DNA of the CDR3 is TGTGCCAGCAGCTCCGGGTCAGGGAGAGTCGTTAGCAATGAGCAGTTCTTC.

J is TRBJ1-2 and V is TRBV7-9, with D perhaps TRBD1 (5 bases). Germline values: CDR1 SEHNR, CDR2 FQNEAQ (reference sequence). The CDR3 covers 15 residues. With 5 bases removed from V and 6 bases from J, the gap between germline ends came to 19 bases. Here the CDR3 reads CASSPTGPSRHGYTF. In DNA form, the CDR3 reads TGTGCCAGCAGCCCGACGGGGCCAAGCCGCCATGGCTACACCTTC.

The CDR3 DNA sequence: TGTGCCAGCAGCTACGGACAGGGTATTACCTACGAGCAGTACTTC. Residues: CASSYGQGITYEQYF. The chain carries TRBV7-9 and TRBJ2-7, with TRBD1 identical over 8 bases. The CDR3 spans 15 residues. V gave up 4 bases and J gave up 2 bases; unmatched junction bases: 7. From germline, CDR1 is SEHNR and CDR2 FQNEAQ (reference sequence).

This chain joins TRBV2 and TRBJ2-5, with TRBD2 as a possible D gene (5 bases). The germline V and J ends were trimmed by 6 bases and 1 base, with 15 bases remaining between them. The CDR3 runs 15 residues. Germline V gene data show CDR1 as SNHLY and CDR2 as FYNNEI. CDR3 residues: CASRPGVWGQETQYF. The CDR3 DNA is TGTGCCAGCAGGCCCGGGGTTTGGGGCCAAGAGACCCAGTACTTC.

This clone came up once. The V gene is TRBV4-1, the J gene TRBJ2-1; 8 nucleotides match TRBD2. The CDR3 extends over 16 amino acids. The trim removed 4 bases at V and 4 bases at J, leaving 9 bases unmatched. Germline CDR1 reads MGHRA; CDR2 reads YSYEKL. The DNA for the CDR3 is TGCGCCAGCAGCCCGATTTTAGCGGGACTTTACAATGAGCAGTTCTTC. Protein: CASSPILAGLYNEQFF.

The chain couples TRBV19 to TRBJ2-1; D may match TRBD1 or TRBD2 (6 bases each). The germline gives CDR1 LNHDA, CDR2 SQIVND (reference sequence). Trimming removed 8 bases from V and 0 bases from J, with 14 bases in between. The CDR3 loop spans 15 amino acids. CDR3 sequence reads: CASEGGGDSYNEQFF. CDR3 sequence (DNA): TGTGCCAGTGAGGGGGGCGGAGACTCCTACAATGAGCAGTTCTTC. Full variable domain (outside the CDR3, taken from reference TRBV19 and TRBJ2-1): DGGITQSPKYLFRKEGQNVTLSCEQNLNHDAMYWYRQDPGQGLRLIYYSQIVNDFQKGDIAEGYSVSREKKESFPLTVTSAQKNPTAFYLCASEGGGDSYNEQFFGPGTRLTVL.